This is a list of T cell receptor beta chains from one sample in a study of vaccination effects on CD4 cells after COVID-19. For these TCRs, the target antigens are not known. Here immunoSEQ multiplex PCR was the method, and the copy in TCRdb shows in-frame clones only, minus some. The sample lists around 24,000 clones, 60% to 80% occurring once. Material: CD4+ T cells from PBMCs cultured with HCoV-NL63 spike peptides, obtained after COVID-19 vaccination. All receptors derive from a human donor who received a COVID-19 vaccine. CDR3s leave out the opening cysteine and the closing phenylalanine or tryptophan. Fields, in order: D gene, V gene, CDR3 protein. The D gene is left open where the match is weak.

TRBD2	TRBV3-1/TRBV3-2	ASSQDYLAVYEQY
TRBD1	TRBV5-1	ASSVAQGAGNTEAF
NA	TRBV28	ASSSPRTGELF
TRBD2	TRBV3-1/TRBV3-2	ASSQRAGVHEQY
TRBD1	TRBV5-1	ASSLGTGDSYEQY
NA	TRBV11-2	ASSLDEAVSRQY
NA	TRBV3-1/TRBV3-2	ASSPTGTLNTEAF
TRBD1	TRBV6-5	ASRNFRDRVYEQY
TRBD2	TRBV5-1	ASSHLRTSGTPYEQY
NA	TRBV25-1	ASRGDRENTEAF
TRBD2	TRBV5-1	ASSLGATGTSNNEQF
NA	TRBV27	ASSLGGVTDTQY
NA	TRBV18	ASSPPVGTQY
NA	TRBV9	ASSVDASTRSGNTIY
NA	TRBV2	AIPPRYGYT
NA	TRBV21-1	ASSKARSGGKNIQY
NA	TRBV6-2/TRBV6-3	ASSYPPGAGNTEAF
NA	TRBV28	ASSPSSYEQY
TRBD1	TRBV2	ASSEKGLRQGGIYGYT
NA	TRBV11-1	ASSQRDYYEQY
TRBD2	TRBV5-1	ASSSSGSGDTQY
NA	TRBV30	AWSPGGPYEQY
TRBD1	TRBV3-1/TRBV3-2	ASSPGTGGSYEQY
TRBD1	TRBV2	ASSARDRGGTEAF
TRBD1	TRBV28	ASTTNTQGVRAF
NA	TRBV6-2/TRBV6-3	ASSSTANQPQH
NA	TRBV6-5	ASSPSSTYGYT
NA	TRBV10-3	AISAQGGAYEQY